This T cell receptor beta chain emerged from a study of blood T cell repertoires in COVID-19. Study in general: Nucleic acid was either cDNA or gDNA, and it came from T cells, B-cell-depleted T cells, or PBMCs.

This clone appeared a few times. The protocol was immunoSEQ multiplex PCR, while the TCRdb copy is restricted to in-frame clones and leaves out a portion. Counted here are 100,000 to 150,000 clones, 85% occurring once; the ten biggest clones make up approximately 6.6%. CDR3 length equals 10 residues. V lost 8 bases and J lost 8, with 6 bases in between. Germline CDR1 SNHLY, CDR2 FYNNEI. The TCR originated in an elderly man with active or convalescent COVID-19. The chain couples TRBV2 to TRBJ2-2; D is perhaps TRBD2 (6 bases). Sample: peripheral blood. This CDR3 reads CASGRGELFF. The CDR3 bases are TGTGCCAGCGGGAGGGGGGAGCTGTTTTTT.